This T cell receptor (beta chain) was sequenced in a study of cytomegalovirus exposure and HLA in healthy donors. This clone was picked up a small number of times. As yet, its antigen is unknown. Germline CDR1 is GTSNPN and CDR2 is SVGIG (reference sequence). The CDR3 loop spans 14 amino acids. V gave up 2 bases and J gave up 10 bases, with 15 bases separating them. Libraries were prepared by immunoSEQ multiplex PCR; TCRdb keeps only in-frame clonotypes and omits some of them. The profile shows under 200,000 clones, 80% to 90% of them singletons. Study-level points and caveats: There were some public TCRs occurring in many donors, but most TCR sequences were rare. According to the study, around 160 TCR beta chains were cytomegalovirus-associated. Cytomegalovirus status, reportedly, was diagnosed with high specificity and sensitivity by the classifier.

The TCR sequence derives from a woman under 30 in good health and CMV-seronegative. Source material: PBMCs. The V gene is TRBV30, the J gene TRBJ1-6, with D possibly being TRBD1 (5 bases). The DNA of the CDR3 is TGTGCCTGGAGTTCGTTTGGGCAGGGCTCACCCCTCCACTTT. Its translation is CAWSSFGQGSPLHF.